What follows are 9 T cell receptor beta chains derived from one specimen sequenced in a study of T cell repertoires in cytomegalovirus infection. TCRdb used MiXCR to reprocess the reads, holding one entry per CDR3 protein. This table holds about 330,000 distinct CDR3 sequences, over 7.5% found once. Material: PBMCs. Receptors originate from a human donor in good health (CMV status not recorded). Some clones in this sample may be carry-over from other donors' samples.

This clonotype has at least ten counts. The chain has TRBV11-3 and TRBJ2-1; TRBD2 aligns across 13 bases. From germline, CDR1 is SGHNT and CDR2 YENEEA. With 4 bases clipped from V and 7 bases from J, the junction kept 10 bases outside the gene matches. CDR3 length: 17 amino acids. Here the CDR3 reads CASSSIGGLAGANEQFF. Written as DNA, the CDR3 is TGTGCCAGCAGCTCCATTGGAGGACTAGCGGGAGCAAATGAGCAGTTCTTC. Using reference TRBV11-3 and TRBJ2-1 for the parts outside the CDR3, the full variable domain is EAGVVQSPRYKIIEKKQPVAFWCNPISGHNTLYWYLQNLGQGPELLIRYENEEAVDDSQLPKDRFSAERLKGVDSTLKIQPAELGDSAVYLCASSSIGGLAGANEQFFGPGTRLTVL.

This clonotype has ten or more counts. The rearrangement uses TRBV7-2 and TRBJ2-2; 7 bases fit TRBD2. The CDR3 has 15 amino acids. J gave up 4 bases and V 0 bases, and 2 bases lay outside the gene matches. Germline lookup yields CDR1 SGHTA and CDR2 FQGNSA. The CDR3 loop reads CASSLAGGLTGELFF. The CDR3 DNA sequence: TGTGCCAGCAGCTTAGCGGGAGGGCTCACCGGGGAGCTGTTTTTT. Full variable domain (remainder filled in from reference TRBV7-2 and TRBJ2-2): GAGVSQSPSNKVTEKGKDVELRCDPISGHTALYWYRQSLGQGLEFLIYFQGNSAPDKSGLPSDRFSAERTGGSVSTLTIQRTQQEDSAVYLCASSLAGGLTGELFFGEGSRLTVL.

The V and J genes are TRBV6-6 and TRBJ1-6; 10 bases are shared with TRBD1. Germline CDR1 reads MNHNY; CDR2 reads SVGAGI (reference sequence). The CDR3 is 15 residues long. Losses at the gene ends were 5 bases for V and 7 bases for J; bases not matched to a gene: 5. The CDR3 loop reads CASSSRGQGNSPLHF. The CDR3, as DNA: TGTGCCAGCAGTAGTCGGGGACAGGGGAATTCACCCCTCCACTTT.

This clonotype has a handful of counts. The chain is built from TRBV3-1 and TRBJ1-1; a weak D match, TRBD1 (5 bases). The CDR3 is 16 amino acids. Deletions cut 0 bases from V and 4 bases from J, with 15 bases between. Germline values: CDR1 LGHDT, CDR2 YNNKEL (reference sequence). This CDR3 is CASSQEPGLGGTEAFF. The CDR3 DNA sequence: TGTGCCAGCAGCCAAGAACCAGGGTTGGGTGGCACTGAAGCTTTCTTT.

V and J are TRBV7-9 and TRBJ1-2; D ambiguous. The CDR3 contains 14 residues. Trimming took 4 bases from V and 7 from J, leaving 16 bases between them. Germline CDR1 is SEHNR and CDR2 is FQNEAQ (reference sequence). The CDR3 protein is CASSSEHPSGGYTF. The CDR3, as DNA: TGTGCCAGCAGCTCAGAGCATCCCTCGGGTGGCTACACCTTC.

This clonotype was counted ten times or more. The genes are TRBV5-4 and TRBJ2-3, with D possibly being TRBD2 (7 bases). V was pared by 5 bases and J by 6 bases, with 13 bases between. The germline CDR1 and CDR2 sequences are SGHNT and YYREEE (reference sequence). The CDR3 runs to 13 residues. The CDR3 here is CASRPGGGDTQYF. CDR3 nucleotide sequence: TGTGCCAGCAGACCAGGCGGGGGCGATACGCAGTATTTT.

This clonotype was seen ten or more times. The rearrangement joins TRBV7-2 to TRBJ2-4; TRBD2 agrees at 16 bases. J gave up 2 bases and V 3 bases, and 7 bases lay outside the gene matches. Germline loops: CDR1 SGHTA, CDR2 FQGNSA. The CDR3 covers 19 residues. This CDR3 reads CASSFGTSGRVGTKNIQYF. In DNA, the CDR3 is TGTGCCAGCAGCTTTGGGACTAGCGGGAGGGTGGGGACCAAAAACATTCAGTACTTC.

This clonotype has a handful of counts. The rearrangement links TRBV19 to TRBJ2-1; D tentatively reads TRBD1 or TRBD2 (6 bases each). CDR3 length: 15 amino acids. The germline gives CDR1 LNHDA, CDR2 SQIVND (reference sequence). V lost 4 bases and J 6 bases, leaving 16 bases between the germline ends. The CDR3 sequence is CASSKEGDGSNEQFF. The CDR3 DNA is TGTGCCAGTAGTAAGGAGGGGGATGGGTCCAATGAGCAGTTCTTC.

This clonotype came up a few times. The genes are TRBV7-2 and TRBJ1-4; D is perhaps TRBD1 (6 bases). Germline V gives CDR1 SGHTA, CDR2 FQGNSA. CDR3 length: 15 amino acids. Deletions cut 3 bases from V and 6 bases from J, with 14 bases between. CDR3 DNA: TGTGCCAGCAGCTTGGGGGCAGGGAGGGATGAAAAACTGTTTTTT. As protein: CASSLGAGRDEKLFF. Combining the CDR3 with reference TRBV7-2 and TRBJ1-4 gives the whole variable domain GAGVSQSPSNKVTEKGKDVELRCDPISGHTALYWYRQSLGQGLEFLIYFQGNSAPDKSGLPSDRFSAERTGGSVSTLTIQRTQQEDSAVYLCASSLGAGRDEKLFFGSGTQLSVL.